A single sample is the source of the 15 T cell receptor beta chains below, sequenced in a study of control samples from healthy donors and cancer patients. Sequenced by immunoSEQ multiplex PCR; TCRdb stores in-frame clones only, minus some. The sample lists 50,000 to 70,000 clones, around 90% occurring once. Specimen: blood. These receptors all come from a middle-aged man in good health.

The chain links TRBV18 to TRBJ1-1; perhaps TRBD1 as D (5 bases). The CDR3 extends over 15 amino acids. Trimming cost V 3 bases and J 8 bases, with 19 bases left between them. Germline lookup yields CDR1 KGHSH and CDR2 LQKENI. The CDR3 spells CASSPWGAAIIEAFF. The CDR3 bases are TGTGCCAGCTCACCGTGGGGCGCAGCGATCATAGAAGCTTTCTTT. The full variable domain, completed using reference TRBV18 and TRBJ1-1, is NAGVMQNPRHLVRRRGQEARLRCSPMKGHSHVYWYRQLPEEGLKFMVYLQKENIIDESGMPKERFSAEFPKEGPSILRIQQVVRGDSAAYFCASSPWGAAIIEAFFGQGTRLTVV.

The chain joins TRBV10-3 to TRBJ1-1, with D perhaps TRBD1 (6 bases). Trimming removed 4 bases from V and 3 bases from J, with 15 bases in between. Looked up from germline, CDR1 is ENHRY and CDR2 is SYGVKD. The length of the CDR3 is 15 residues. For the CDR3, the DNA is TGTGCCATCAGTGGGAGGGGGGGGAAGGACACTGAAGCTTTCTTT. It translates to CAISGRGGKDTEAFF.

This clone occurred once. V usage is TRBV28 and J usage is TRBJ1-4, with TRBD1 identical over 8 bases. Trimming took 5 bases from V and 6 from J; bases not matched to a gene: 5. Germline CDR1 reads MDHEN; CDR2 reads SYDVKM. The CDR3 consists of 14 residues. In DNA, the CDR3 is TGTGCCAGCAGTACCGGGACAGGCTATGAAAAACTGTTTTTT. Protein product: CASSTGTGYEKLFF.

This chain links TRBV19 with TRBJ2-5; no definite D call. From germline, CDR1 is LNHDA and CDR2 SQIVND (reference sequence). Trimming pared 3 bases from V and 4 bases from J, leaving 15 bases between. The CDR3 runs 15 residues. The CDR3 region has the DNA TGTGCCAGTAGTATTCAGTCCCGCCCGGGAGAGACCCAGTACTTC. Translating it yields CASSIQSRPGETQYF.

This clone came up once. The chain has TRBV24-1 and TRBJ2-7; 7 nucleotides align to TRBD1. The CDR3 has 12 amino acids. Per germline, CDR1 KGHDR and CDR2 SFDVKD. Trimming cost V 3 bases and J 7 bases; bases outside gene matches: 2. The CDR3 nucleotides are TGTGCCACCAGTGATCCGGACAGGGAGCAGTACTTC. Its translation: CATSDPDREQYF.

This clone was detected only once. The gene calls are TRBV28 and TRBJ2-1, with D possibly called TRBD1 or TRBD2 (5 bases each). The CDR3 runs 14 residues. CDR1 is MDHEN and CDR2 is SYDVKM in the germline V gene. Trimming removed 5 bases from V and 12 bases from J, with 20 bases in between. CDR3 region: CASSPQDTRDVQFF. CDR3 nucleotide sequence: TGTGCCAGCAGTCCCCAGGACACCAGGGACGTGCAGTTCTTC. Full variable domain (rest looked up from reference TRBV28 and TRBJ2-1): DVKVTQSSRYLVKRTGEKVFLECVQDMDHENMFWYRQDPGLGLRLIYFSYDVKMKEKGDIPEGYSVSREKKERFSLILESASTNQTSMYLCASSPQDTRDVQFFGPGTRLTVL.

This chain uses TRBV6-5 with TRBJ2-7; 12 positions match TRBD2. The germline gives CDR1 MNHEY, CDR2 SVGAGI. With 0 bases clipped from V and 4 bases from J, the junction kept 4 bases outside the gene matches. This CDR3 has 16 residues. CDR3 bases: TGTGCCAGCAGTTACTCAGGGCTAGCGGGAGGGTACGAGCAGTACTTC. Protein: CASSYSGLAGGYEQYF.

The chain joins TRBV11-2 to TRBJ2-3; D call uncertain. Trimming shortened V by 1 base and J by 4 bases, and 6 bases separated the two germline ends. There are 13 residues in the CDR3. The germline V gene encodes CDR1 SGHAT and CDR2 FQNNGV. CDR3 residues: CASSLARPDTQYF. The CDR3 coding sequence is TGTGCCAGCAGCTTAGCCAGGCCAGATACGCAGTATTTT. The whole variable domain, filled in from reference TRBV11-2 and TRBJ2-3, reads EAGVAQSPRYKIIEKRQSVAFWCNPISGHATLYWYQQILGQGPKLLIQFQNNGVVDDSQLPKDRFSAERLKGVDSTLKIQPAKLEDSAVYLCASSLARPDTQYFGPGTRLTVL.

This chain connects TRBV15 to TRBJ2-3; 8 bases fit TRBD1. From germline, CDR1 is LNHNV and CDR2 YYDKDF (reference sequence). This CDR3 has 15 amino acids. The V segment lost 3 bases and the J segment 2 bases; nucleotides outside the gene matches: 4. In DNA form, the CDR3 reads TGTGCCACCAGCAGTGCAGGGGGCCCCACAGATACGCAGTATTTT. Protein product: CATSSAGGPTDTQYF. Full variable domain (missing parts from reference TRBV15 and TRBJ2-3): DAMVIQNPRYQVTQFGKPVTLSCSQTLNHNVMYWYQQKSSQAPKLLFHYYDKDFNNEADTPDNFQSRRPNTSFCFLDIRSPGLGDTAMYLCATSSAGGPTDTQYFGPGTRLTVL.

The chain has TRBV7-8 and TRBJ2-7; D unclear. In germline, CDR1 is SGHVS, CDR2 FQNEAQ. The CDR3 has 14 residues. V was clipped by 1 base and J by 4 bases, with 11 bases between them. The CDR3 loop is CASSLGFASYEQYF. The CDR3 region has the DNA TGTGCCAGCAGCTTAGGATTTGCCTCTTACGAGCAGTACTTC. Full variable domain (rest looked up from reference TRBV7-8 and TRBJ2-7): GAGVSQSPRYKVAKRGQDVALRCDPISGHVSLFWYQQALGQGPEFLTYFQNEAQLDKSGLPSDRFFAERPEGSVSTLKIQRTQQEDSAVYLCASSLGFASYEQYFGPGTRLTVT.

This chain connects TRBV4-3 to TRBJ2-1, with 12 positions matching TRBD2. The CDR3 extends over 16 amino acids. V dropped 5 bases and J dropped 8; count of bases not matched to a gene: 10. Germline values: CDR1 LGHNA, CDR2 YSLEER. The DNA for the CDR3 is TGCGCCAGCAGCTCCCGTGGGCTAGCGGGAGGGGATGAGCAGTTCTTC. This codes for CASSSRGLAGGDEQFF.

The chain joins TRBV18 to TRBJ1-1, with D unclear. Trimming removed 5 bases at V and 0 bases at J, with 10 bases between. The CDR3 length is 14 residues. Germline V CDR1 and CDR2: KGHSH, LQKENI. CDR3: CASSDYGMNTEAFF. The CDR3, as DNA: TGTGCCAGCTCAGACTACGGAATGAACACTGAAGCTTTCTTT.

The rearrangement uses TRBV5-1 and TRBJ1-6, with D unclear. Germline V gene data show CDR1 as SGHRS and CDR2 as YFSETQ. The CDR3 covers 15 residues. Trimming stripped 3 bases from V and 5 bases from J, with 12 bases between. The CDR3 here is CASSSLFQDNSPLHF. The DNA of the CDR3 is TGCGCCAGCAGCTCCCTTTTCCAGGATAATTCACCCCTCCACTTT.

The CDR3 coding sequence is TGTGCCAGCAGTTACTCGGGACTAGCGGGAGTCAATGAGCAGTTCTTC. This translates into CASSYSGLAGVNEQFF. The chain recombines TRBV6-2 or TRBV6-3 with TRBJ2-1; 14 nucleotides agree with TRBD2. The V segment lost 0 bases and the J segment 6 bases; nucleotides outside the gene matches: 1. The CDR3 has 16 residues. Germline CDR1 reads MNHEY; CDR2 reads SVGEGT.

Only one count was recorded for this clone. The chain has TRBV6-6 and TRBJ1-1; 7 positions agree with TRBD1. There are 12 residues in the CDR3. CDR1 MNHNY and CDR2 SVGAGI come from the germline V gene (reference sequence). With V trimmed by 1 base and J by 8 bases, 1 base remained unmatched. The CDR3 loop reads CASSYWGQEAFF. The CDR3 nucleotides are TGTGCCAGCAGTTACTGGGGACAGGAAGCTTTCTTT.